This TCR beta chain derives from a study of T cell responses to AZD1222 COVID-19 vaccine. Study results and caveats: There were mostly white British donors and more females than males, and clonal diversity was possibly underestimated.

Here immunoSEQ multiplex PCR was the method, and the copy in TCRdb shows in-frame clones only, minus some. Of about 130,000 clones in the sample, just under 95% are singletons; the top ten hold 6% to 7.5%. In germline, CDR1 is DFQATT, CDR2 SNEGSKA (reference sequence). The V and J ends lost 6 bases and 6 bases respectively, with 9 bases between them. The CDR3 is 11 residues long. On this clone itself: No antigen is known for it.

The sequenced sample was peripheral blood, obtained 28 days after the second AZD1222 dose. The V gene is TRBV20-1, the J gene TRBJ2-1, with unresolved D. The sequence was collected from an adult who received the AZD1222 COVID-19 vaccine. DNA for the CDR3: TGCAGTGCCGTTAGGTTCAATGAGCAGTTCTTC. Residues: CSAVRFNEQFF.